This T cell receptor (beta chain) was observed in a study of CD8 T cells in Susac syndrome. Points from the study as a whole: Susac CD8+ clonal expansion peaked in TEMRA cells and active patients.

As regards this clonotype: Its matching antigen is unknown.

The CDR3 is 14 residues long. With 5 bases clipped from V and 8 bases from J, the junction kept 8 bases outside the gene matches. The germline V gene encodes CDR1 SEHNR and CDR2 FQNEAQ (reference sequence). Random hexamers were used to reverse transcribe an amount of about 0.45 to 1 ug RNA. A single record per CDR3 protein comes from TCRdb applying MiXCR to the immunoSEQ multiplex PCR reads. The table has 75,000 to 95,000 distinct CDR3 sequences, 95% seen once. High-throughput TCR beta sequencing covered peripheral CD8+ and CD4+ T cells. CD8+ and CD4+ T cells were negatively isolated; TEMRA cells were FACS-enriched.

The sequenced sample was CD8+ T cells from PBMCs. This chain uses TRBV7-9 with TRBJ1-1; 10 nucleotides align to TRBD1. The TCR sequence derives from a human donor with Susac syndrome. The CDR3 DNA sequence: TGTGCCAGCAGCGCCCCCGGGACAGGGGTCGAAGCTTTCTTT. Protein product: CASSAPGTGVEAFF.